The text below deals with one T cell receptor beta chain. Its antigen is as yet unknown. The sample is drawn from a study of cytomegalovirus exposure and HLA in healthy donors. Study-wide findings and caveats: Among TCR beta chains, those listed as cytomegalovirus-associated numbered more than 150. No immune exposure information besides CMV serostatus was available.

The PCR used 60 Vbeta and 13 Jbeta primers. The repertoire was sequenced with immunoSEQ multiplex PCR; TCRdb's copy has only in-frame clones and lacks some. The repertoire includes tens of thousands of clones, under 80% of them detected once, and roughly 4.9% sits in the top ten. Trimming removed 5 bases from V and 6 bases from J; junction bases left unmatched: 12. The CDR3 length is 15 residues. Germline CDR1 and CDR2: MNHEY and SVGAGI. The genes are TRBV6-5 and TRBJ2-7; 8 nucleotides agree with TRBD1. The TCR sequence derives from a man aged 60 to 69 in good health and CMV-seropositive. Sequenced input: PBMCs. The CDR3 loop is CASSASFGQGVEQYF. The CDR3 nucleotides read TGTGCCAGCAGTGCCTCTTTCGGACAGGGTGTCGAGCAGTACTTC.